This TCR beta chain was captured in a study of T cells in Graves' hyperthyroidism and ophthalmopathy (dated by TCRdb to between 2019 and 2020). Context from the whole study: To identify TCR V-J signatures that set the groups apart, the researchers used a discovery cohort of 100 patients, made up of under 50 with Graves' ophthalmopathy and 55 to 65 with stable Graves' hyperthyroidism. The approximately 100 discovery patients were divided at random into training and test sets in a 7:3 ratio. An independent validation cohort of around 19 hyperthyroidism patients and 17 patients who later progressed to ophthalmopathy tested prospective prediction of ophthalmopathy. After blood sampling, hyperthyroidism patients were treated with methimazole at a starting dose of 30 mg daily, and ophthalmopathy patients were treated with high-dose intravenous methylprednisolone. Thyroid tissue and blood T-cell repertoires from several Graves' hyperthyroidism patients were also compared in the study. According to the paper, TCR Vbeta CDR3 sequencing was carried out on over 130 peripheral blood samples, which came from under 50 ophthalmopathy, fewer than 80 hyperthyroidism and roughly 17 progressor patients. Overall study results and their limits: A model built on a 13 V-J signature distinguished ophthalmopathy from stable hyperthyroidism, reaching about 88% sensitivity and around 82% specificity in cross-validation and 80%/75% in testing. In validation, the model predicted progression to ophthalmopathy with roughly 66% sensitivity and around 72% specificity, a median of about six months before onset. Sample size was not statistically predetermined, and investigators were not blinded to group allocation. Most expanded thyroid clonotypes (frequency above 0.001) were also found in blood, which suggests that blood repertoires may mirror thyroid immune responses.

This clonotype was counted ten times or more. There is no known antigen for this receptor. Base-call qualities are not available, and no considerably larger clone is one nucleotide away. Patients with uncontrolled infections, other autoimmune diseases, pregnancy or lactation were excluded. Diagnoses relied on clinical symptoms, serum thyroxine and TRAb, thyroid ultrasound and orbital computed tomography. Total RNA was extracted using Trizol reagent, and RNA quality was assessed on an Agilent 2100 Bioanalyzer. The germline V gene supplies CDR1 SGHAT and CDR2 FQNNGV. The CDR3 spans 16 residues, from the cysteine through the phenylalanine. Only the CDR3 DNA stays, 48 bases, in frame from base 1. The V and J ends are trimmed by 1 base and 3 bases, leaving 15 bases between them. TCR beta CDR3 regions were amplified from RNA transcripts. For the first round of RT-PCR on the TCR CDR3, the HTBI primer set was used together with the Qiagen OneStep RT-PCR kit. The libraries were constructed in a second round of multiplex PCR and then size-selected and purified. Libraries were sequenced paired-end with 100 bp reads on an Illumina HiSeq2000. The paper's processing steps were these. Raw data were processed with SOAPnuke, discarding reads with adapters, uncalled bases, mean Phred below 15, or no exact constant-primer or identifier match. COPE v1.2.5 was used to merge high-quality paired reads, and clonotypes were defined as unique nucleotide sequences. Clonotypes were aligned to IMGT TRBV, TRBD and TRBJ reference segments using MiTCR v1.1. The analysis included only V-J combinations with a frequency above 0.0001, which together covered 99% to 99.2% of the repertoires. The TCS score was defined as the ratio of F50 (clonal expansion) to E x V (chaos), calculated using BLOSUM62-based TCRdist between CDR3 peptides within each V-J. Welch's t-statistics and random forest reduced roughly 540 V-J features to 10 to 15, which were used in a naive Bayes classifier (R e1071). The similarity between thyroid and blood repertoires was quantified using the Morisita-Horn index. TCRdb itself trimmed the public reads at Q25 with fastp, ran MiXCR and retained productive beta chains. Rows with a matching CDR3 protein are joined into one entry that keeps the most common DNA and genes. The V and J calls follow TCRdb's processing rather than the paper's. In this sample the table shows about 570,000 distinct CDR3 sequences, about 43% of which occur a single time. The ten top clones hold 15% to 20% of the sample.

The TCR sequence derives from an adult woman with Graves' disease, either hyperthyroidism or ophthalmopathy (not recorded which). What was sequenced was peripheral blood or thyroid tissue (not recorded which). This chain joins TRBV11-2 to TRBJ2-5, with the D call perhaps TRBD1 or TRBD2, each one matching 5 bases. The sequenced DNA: TGTGCCAGCAGCTTAGTCCCAGGGACGATGAAAGAGACCCAGTACTTC. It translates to CASSLVPGTMKETQYF.